A single sample gave rise to the 12 T cell receptor beta chains below, sequenced in a study of neurological immune-mediated disorders (dated by TCRdb to about 2019). The library came from 5' RACE. The run used an Illumina HiSeq 2500. TCRdb handled the public reads itself, with Q25 trimming in fastp and clone calling in MiXCR, and kept productive beta chains. Every entry covers one CDR3 protein and lists the most common genes and DNA from its rows. This sample holds 55,000 to 65,000 distinct CDR3 sequences; roughly 3.2% were observed only once. Under 4% of the sample lies in the top ten. The sample consisted of PBMCs. These receptors all stem from a woman aged 25-40 years with multiple sclerosis.

In the case of this clonotype: This clone may be a read error of a much larger clone one base away. The chain joins TRBV9 to TRBJ2-5; D ambiguous. The V and J ends lost 4 bases and 5 bases respectively, with 12 bases between them. The germline CDR1 and CDR2 sequences are SGDLS and YYNGEE. CDR3 length: 13 residues. The CDR3 DNA follows: TGTGCCAGCAGCTCCGGAATGTGGGAGACCCAGTACTTC. Its translation is CASSSGMWETQYF.

This clonotype was detected ten times or more. The J gene is TRBJ2-7, the V gene TRBV6-1; D ambiguous. Trimming pared 8 bases from V and 0 bases from J, leaving 11 bases between. Germline V gene lookup returns CDR1 MNHNS and CDR2 SASEGT. There are 13 residues in the CDR3. The CDR3 here is CASGAAASYEQYF. The CDR3 DNA is TGTGCCAGCGGCGCAGCCGCCTCCTACGAGCAGTACTTC.

This clonotype was counted many times. The chain combines TRBV5-6 with TRBJ2-1; no clear D. The V gene lost 0 bases and the J gene lost 3 bases, with 7 bases spanning the gap. The germline CDR1 and CDR2 sequences are SGHDT and YYEEEE. This CDR3 contains 14 residues. The CDR3 loop reads CASSLGGSYNEQFF. The CDR3, as DNA: TGTGCCAGCAGCTTGGGCGGCAGCTACAATGAGCAGTTCTTC.

This rearrangement joins TRBV11-2 to TRBJ2-2, with TRBD2 as a possible D gene (6 bases). Trimming took off 5 bases at V and 5 bases at J, with 18 bases between the two ends. The germline gives CDR1 SGHAT, CDR2 FQNNGV. The CDR3 is 16 amino acids. The CDR3 DNA reads as TGTGCCAGCAGCAGAATACTAGCCCCAGCGACCGGGGAGCTGTTTTTT. This translates into CASSRILAPATGELFF.

This clonotype appeared many times. The chain combines TRBV29-1 with TRBJ2-3; 10 bases are a match to TRBD2. V lost 5 bases to trimming and J lost 3 bases; unmatched junction nucleotides: 14. The germline V gene encodes CDR1 SQVTM and CDR2 ANQGSEA. The CDR3 has 17 residues. The CDR3 is CSVRSGGAGGETDTQYF. CDR3 nucleotide sequence: TGCAGCGTTAGAAGCGGGGGGGCCGGTGGAGAGACAGATACGCAGTATTTT.

This clonotype was found many times. The V and J genes are TRBV7-2 and TRBJ1-1; D gene uncertain. Germline V gene data show CDR1 as SGHTA and CDR2 as FQGNSA. V was trimmed by 4 bases and J by 5 bases, leaving 17 bases between them. The CDR3 loop spans 15 amino acids. The CDR3 is CASSSIALISTEAFF. CDR3 coding DNA: TGTGCCAGCAGCTCGATCGCCCTTATTAGTACTGAAGCTTTCTTT.

This clonotype turned up a few times. V and J are TRBV6-2 or TRBV6-3 and TRBJ2-2; 8 bases are a match to TRBD1. With 10 bases clipped from V and 8 bases from J, the junction kept 9 bases outside the gene matches. CDR3 size: 13 residues. The germline gives CDR1 MNHEY, CDR2 SVGEGT. The CDR3, as DNA: TGTGCCACTTCCGGGACAGGCCTGGGGGAGCTGTTTTTT. Amino acid sequence: CATSGTGLGELFF.

This clonotype was seen at least ten times. This chain connects TRBV5-1 to TRBJ2-3, with D maybe TRBD1 (5 bases). CDR1 and CDR2 (germline): SGHRS, YFSETQ. The ends were cut back, 0 bases at V and 4 bases at J, with 12 bases in the middle. This CDR3 region has 15 residues. The DNA of the CDR3 is TGCGCCAGCAGCTTGGGGCAGGGAAGGGCAGATACGCAGTATTTT. It yields the protein CASSLGQGRADTQYF.

This clonotype was recorded at least ten times. V is TRBV9 and J is TRBJ1-4; 7 bases fit TRBD1. Trimming cost V 6 bases and J 0 bases; bases outside gene matches: 5. The germline CDR1 and CDR2 sequences are SGDLS and YYNGEE. CDR3 size: 15 residues. CDR3 region: CASTKGQATNEKLFF. In DNA, the CDR3 is TGTGCCAGCACCAAAGGACAGGCAACTAATGAAAAACTGTTTTTT. The whole variable domain, remainder taken from reference TRBV9 and TRBJ1-4, is DSGVTQTPKHLITATGQRVTLRCSPRSGDLSVYWYQQSLDQGLQFLIQYYNGEERAKGNILERFSAQQFPDLHSELNLSSLELGDSALYFCASTKGQATNEKLFFGSGTQLSVL.

This clonotype was seen ten or more times. This chain connects TRBV4-1 to TRBJ2-7; 7 nucleotides agree with TRBD1. V was clipped by 5 bases and J by 4 bases; unmatched bases: 8. The CDR3 is 14 amino acids. CDR1 is MGHRA and CDR2 is YSYEKL in the germline V gene. Here the CDR3 reads CASSIRQGAYEQYF. The CDR3 DNA follows: TGCGCCAGCAGCATACGACAGGGAGCGTACGAGCAGTACTTC.

Ten or more counts support this clonotype. This chain links TRBV20-1 with TRBJ2-5; tentative D call: TRBD2 (6 bases). This CDR3 is built from 12 residues. Germline CDR1 and CDR2: DFQATT and SNEGSKA (reference sequence). Trimming stripped 3 bases from V and 5 bases from J, with 10 bases between. The CDR3 is CSARASAETQYF. CDR3 DNA: TGCAGTGCTAGGGCTAGCGCGGAGACCCAGTACTTC.

This clonotype has a count of ten or more. Relative to the germline gene, one junction end is altered; a read error may explain this. The chain couples TRBV9 to TRBJ1-2; 7 positions agree with TRBD1. Germline CDR1 reads SGDLS; CDR2 reads YYNGEE. The CDR3 runs 14 residues. DNA for the CDR3: TGTGCCAGCCGCCAGAGACAGGGAGCCTATCGCTACACCTTC. Protein: CASRQRQGAYRYTF.